A selection of T cell receptor beta chains follows, all from one sample in a study of T-cell reconstitution after alpha-beta-depleted transplantation in children. TCRdb reanalysed the PCR reads using MiXCR and keeps one entry per CDR3 protein. The table records around 440,000 distinct CDR3 sequences, around 15% of them present only once. Sequences were derived from PBMCs, mostly from graft donor cells, sampled 360 days after TCRalphabeta/CD19-depleted stem cell transplant. These receptors all stem from a boy in the first two years of life who had a stem cell transplant for Wiskott-Aldrich syndrome, so the T cells may come from the graft donor. Both conserved end residues are part of each CDR3. A D gene is named only where the DNA matches it firmly. Not all rows give a size; the values are once, few, many and, for expanded clones, a class.

j_call v_call clone_size d_call cdr3_nt cdr3_aa
TRBJ2-2 TRBV12-3/TRBV12-4 NA TRBD1 TGTGCCAGCAGTCAAAGGACAGGGCTCACCGGGGAGCTGTTTTTT CASSQRTGLTGELFF
TRBJ2-3 TRBV12-3/TRBV12-4 few TRBD2 TGTGCCAGCAGCTCACGGGGGGGAGATACGCAGTATTTT CASSSRGGDTQYF
TRBJ2-7 TRBV19 few NA TGTGCCAGTAGTATCGTGGGAGGCTACGAGCAGTACTTC CASSIVGGYEQYF
TRBJ2-5 TRBV5-1 NA TRBD2 TGCGCCAGCAGACGACTAGCGGGGGGGTCGGAGACCCAGTACTTC CASRRLAGGSETQYF
TRBJ2-1 TRBV20-1 few NA TGCAGTGCTAGGGAGCTATGGGACCTCAATGAGCAGTTCTTC CSARELWDLNEQFF
TRBJ1-4 TRBV2 NA TRBD1 TGTGCCAGCGGGCATCCATACAGGGGAAAGGATGAAAAACTGTTTTTT CASGHPYRGKDEKLFF
TRBJ2-1 TRBV5-1 NA NA TGCGCCAGCAGCTTGCCGGGGGATGAGCAGTTCTTC CASSLPGDEQFF
TRBJ2-1 TRBV6-5 few TRBD2 TGTGCCAGCAGTTACACCCTGACTAGCGGGAGGGTAACCAATGAGCAGTTCTTC CASSYTLTSGRVTNEQFF
TRBJ2-3 TRBV5-1 NA NA TGCGCCAGCAGCTTTTCAGGACCCACAGATACGCAGTATTTT CASSFSGPTDTQYF
TRBJ2-3 TRBV20-1 NA TRBD2 TGCAGTGCTACTAGCGGGAGAATAGATACGCAGTATTTT CSATSGRIDTQYF
TRBJ2-3 TRBV12-3/TRBV12-4 NA NA TGTGCCAGCAGTTTTTTAAGGTATACGCAGTATTTT CASSFLRYTQYF